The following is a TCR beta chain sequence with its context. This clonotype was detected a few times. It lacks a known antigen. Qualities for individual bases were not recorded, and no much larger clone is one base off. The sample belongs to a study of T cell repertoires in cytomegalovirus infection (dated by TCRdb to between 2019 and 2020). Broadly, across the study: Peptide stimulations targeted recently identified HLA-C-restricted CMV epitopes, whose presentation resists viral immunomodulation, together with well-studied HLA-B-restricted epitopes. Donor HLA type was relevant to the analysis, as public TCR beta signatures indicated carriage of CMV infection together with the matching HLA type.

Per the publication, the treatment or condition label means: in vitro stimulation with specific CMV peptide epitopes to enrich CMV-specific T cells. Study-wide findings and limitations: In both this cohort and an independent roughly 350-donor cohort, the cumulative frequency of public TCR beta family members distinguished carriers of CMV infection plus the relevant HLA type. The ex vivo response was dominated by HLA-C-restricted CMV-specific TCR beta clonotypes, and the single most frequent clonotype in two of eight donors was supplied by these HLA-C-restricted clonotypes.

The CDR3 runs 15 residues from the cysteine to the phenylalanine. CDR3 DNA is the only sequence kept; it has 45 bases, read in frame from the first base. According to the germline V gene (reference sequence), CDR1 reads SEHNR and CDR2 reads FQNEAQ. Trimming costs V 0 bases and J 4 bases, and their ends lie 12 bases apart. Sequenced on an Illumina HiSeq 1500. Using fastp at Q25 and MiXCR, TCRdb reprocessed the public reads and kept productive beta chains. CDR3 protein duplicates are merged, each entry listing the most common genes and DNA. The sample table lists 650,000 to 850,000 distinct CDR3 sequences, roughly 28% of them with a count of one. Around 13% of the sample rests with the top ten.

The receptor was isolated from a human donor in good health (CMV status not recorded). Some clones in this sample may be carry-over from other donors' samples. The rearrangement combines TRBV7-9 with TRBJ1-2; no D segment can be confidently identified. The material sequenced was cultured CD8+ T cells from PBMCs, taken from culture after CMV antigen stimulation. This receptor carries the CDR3 CASSLAVSRLYGYTF. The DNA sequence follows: TGTGCCAGCAGCTTAGCGGTTTCACGGCTCTATGGCTACACCTTC.